This T cell receptor (beta chain) originates from a study of blood T cells in healthy people across ages. Overall study results and limits: With donor CMV status unknown, expanded clonotype changes were possibly confounded. In long-lived donors, naive CD4+ cell counts and diversity exceeded those of aged donors.

Each sample had at least 6 million PBMCs isolated. This clonotype was found a few times. What it recognizes is unknown. Through a sample-barcoded 5' primer and a J-beta primer mix, a second PCR was run for roughly 6 to 12 cycles. Each cDNA molecule was tagged by a template-switch adaptor that had 12 random nucleotides. Via MiXCR, TCRdb re-called the 5' RACE reads, giving one row per CDR3 protein. The sample consists of roughly 1,300,000 distinct CDR3 sequences, approximately 63% of them appearing once. CDR3 length: 16 residues. V dropped 2 bases and J dropped 4; count of bases not matched to a gene: 11. Per germline, CDR1 SGHRS and CDR2 YFSETQ.

The sequenced sample consisted of blood. The source is a man aged 18 to 29 in good health. The V call is TRBV5-1, the J call TRBJ2-5; TRBD2 aligns across 7 bases. The CDR3 sequence: CASSFLGEGYGETQYF. The DNA for the CDR3 is TGCGCCAGCAGCTTCCTGGGGGAGGGATATGGAGAGACCCAGTACTTC.